This T cell receptor beta chain is drawn from a study of blood T cells in healthy people across ages. For the study at large: Through template switching, about one barcoded beta molecule was captured per two T cells, as measured in model experiments.

This clonotype was detected only a few times. CDR1 and CDR2 from the germline V gene are SGDLS and YYNGEE. V lost 5 bases, J lost 4 bases, and 13 bases lay in between. The CDR3 runs to 14 residues. A second about 7 to 12 cycle PCR used barcoded and J-beta primers. TCRdb ran MiXCR on the 5' RACE reads and lists one entry per CDR3 protein. This sample has 650,000 to 950,000 distinct CDR3 sequences; 44% occur once, and the top ten carry roughly 18%. J is TRBJ1-5 and V is TRBV9; no reliable D call. Sequenced input: blood. This TCR was recovered from a man in his 60s in good health. The CDR3 protein is CASSKGLANQPQHF. The CDR3 DNA is TGTGCCAGCAGTAAAGGGCTGGCGAATCAGCCCCAGCATTTT.